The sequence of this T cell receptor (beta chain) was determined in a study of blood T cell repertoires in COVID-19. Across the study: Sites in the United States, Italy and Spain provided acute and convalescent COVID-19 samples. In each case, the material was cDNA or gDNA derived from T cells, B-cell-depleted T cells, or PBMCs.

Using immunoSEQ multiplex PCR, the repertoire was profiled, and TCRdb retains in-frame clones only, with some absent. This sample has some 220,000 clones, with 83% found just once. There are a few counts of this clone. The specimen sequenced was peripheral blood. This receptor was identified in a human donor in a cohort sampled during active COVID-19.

CDR3 loop: CASSQDTGGFVSGNTIYF. The CDR3 bases are TGTGCCAGCAGCCAAGATACGGGGGGGTTCGTCTCTGGAAACACCATATATTTT. The chain recombines TRBV3-1 (or the pseudogene TRBV3-2) with TRBJ1-3; D may be TRBD1 (5 bases). V was clipped by 0 bases and J by 0 bases, with 15 bases between them. The CDR3 loop spans 18 amino acids. The V gene's germline CDR1 is LGHDT and CDR2 YNNKEL (reference sequence).